This is a list of T cell receptor beta chains from one sample in a study of blood T cell repertoires in COVID-19. Repertoires were generated with immunoSEQ multiplex PCR, while TCRdb's copy carries only in-frame clones and drops some. The sample shows about 480,000 clones, roughly 90% of them seen only once. The sample consisted of PBMCs or T cells enriched from blood (not recorded which). These receptors came from a woman in her thirties or forties who had recovered from COVID-19. Each CDR3 is given with its conserved first and last residue. A D gene is named only where the DNA matches it firmly. Rows give clone size only sometimes, using once, few, many, or a class for an expanded clone.

J	V	length	D	size	DNA	CDR3
TRBJ2-1	TRBV2	17	TRBD2	once	TGTGCCAGCAGTGCCGCCGGTGGACTAGCGGGAGTAGGAGAGCAGTTCTTC	CASSAAGGLAGVGEQFF
TRBJ1-5	TRBV2	15	NA	NA	TGTGCCAGCAACCTCGACCTTGGAGGTAATCAGCCCCAGCATTTT	CASNLDLGGNQPQHF
TRBJ2-5	TRBV11-2	15	NA	NA	TGTGCCAGCAGCATGCGGACTGTGACTCAAGAGACCCAGTACTTC	CASSMRTVTQETQYF
TRBJ2-1	TRBV27	16	TRBD2	NA	TGTGCCAGCAGTTTATTGGCTAGCGGCTCGGTTTCTGAGCAGTTCTTC	CASSLLASGSVSEQFF
TRBJ2-7	TRBV7-9	15	TRBD2	NA	TGTGCCAGCAGCGAAACTAGCGGGAGGGCCCACGAGCAGTACTTC	CASSETSGRAHEQYF
TRBJ1-2	TRBV29-1	12	NA	NA	TGCAGCGTTGAGGGCCGAAACTATGGCTACACCTTC	CSVEGRNYGYTF
TRBJ2-7	TRBV5-1	15	TRBD1	NA	TGCGCCAGCAGCCGGGACAGGGGCAGAATCTACGAGCAGTACTTC	CASSRDRGRIYEQYF
TRBJ2-7	TRBV9	15	TRBD2	NA	TGTGCCAGCAGCGTTATTAGCGGGAGCTCCTACGAGCAGTACTTC	CASSVISGSSYEQYF
TRBJ2-5	TRBV5-4	13	TRBD1	NA	TGTGCCAGCAGCCCACAGGGGAGAGAGACCCAGTACTTC	CASSPQGRETQYF
TRBJ1-4	TRBV28	15	TRBD1	few	TGTGCCAGCAGTTTACTCGGACAGGGTGGAGAAAAACTGTTTTTT	CASSLLGQGGEKLFF
TRBJ1-2	TRBV2	13	NA	NA	TGTGCCAGCAGTGAAATCCTTCAGGGCGGCTACACCTTC	CASSEILQGGYTF
TRBJ2-5	TRBV9	16	TRBD2	NA	TGTGCCAGCAGCGTCGAAGCGGGAGTCTTCCAAGAGACCCAGTACTTC	CASSVEAGVFQETQYF
TRBJ2-2	TRBV5-6	16	NA	NA	TGTGCCAGCAGCTTGGATGGGGCCACGAACACCGGGGAGCTGTTTTTT	CASSLDGATNTGELFF
TRBJ1-5	TRBV7-2	17	TRBD1	NA	TGTGCCAGCAGCTTAGACACCTGGCAGGGGGGCAATCAGCCCCAGCATTTT	CASSLDTWQGGNQPQHF
TRBJ2-7	TRBV5-4	14	NA	NA	TGTGCCAGCAGCTTGGACGGGGGTTTGGGCGAGCAGTACTTC	CASSLDGGLGEQYF
TRBJ1-2	TRBV19	14	TRBD1	NA	TGTGCCAGTACCGTGGACAGGGGGTTCTATGGCTACACCTTC	CASTVDRGFYGYTF
TRBJ2-7	TRBV4-1	15	TRBD1	NA	TGCGCCAGCAGCCGAATACCGGGACAGGCCTACGAGCAGTACTTC	CASSRIPGQAYEQYF
TRBJ2-4	TRBV5-1	15	TRBD2	NA	TGCGCCAGCAGCCCTCCCGCGCGGGAGGGGACCATTCAGTACTTC	CASSPPAREGTIQYF
TRBJ1-5	TRBV27	13	NA	NA	TGTGCCAGCCGGGAATTTGGCAATCAGCCCCAGCATTTT	CASREFGNQPQHF
TRBJ1-1	TRBV5-1	15	TRBD1	NA	TGCGCCAGCAGCTGGACAGGGGTATCGAACACTGAAGCTTTCTTT	CASSWTGVSNTEAFF
TRBJ2-2	TRBV7-7	12	TRBD1	NA	TGTGCTAGCAGAACAGGGGGCGGGGAGCTGTTTTTT	CASRTGGGELFF
TRBJ2-1	TRBV3-1/TRBV3-2	14	TRBD2	NA	TGTGCCAGCAGAACTAGCGGACCCAACAATGAGCAGTTCTTC	CASRTSGPNNEQFF
TRBJ1-5	TRBV2	16	TRBD1	NA	TGTGCCAGCAGTCAACCTCTCTCAGGGGGCTATCAGCCCCAGCATTTT	CASSQPLSGGYQPQHF
TRBJ2-7	TRBV19	13	TRBD1	NA	TGTGCCAGTAGTATAGGGACAGGGGGCAGGCAGTACTTC	CASSIGTGGRQYF
TRBJ2-7	TRBV9	15	TRBD2	NA	TGTGCCAGCAGCTCAGCGGGGGGCGCCCCGGTCGAGCAGTACTTC	CASSSAGGAPVEQYF
TRBJ2-3	TRBV11-2	16	TRBD2	NA	TGTGCCAGCAGCTTAGCGCTGCTAGCGGGGGCAGATACGCAGTATTTT	CASSLALLAGADTQYF
TRBJ2-2	TRBV29-1	13	NA	NA	TGCAGCGTTGAAGAAAATAGCGCCGGGGAGCTGTTTTTT	CSVEENSAGELFF
TRBJ2-7	TRBV12-3/TRBV12-4	13	NA	NA	TGTGCCAGCAGTTTAGCACAGTCCCACGAGCAGTACTTC	CASSLAQSHEQYF
TRBJ1-1	TRBV5-8	12	NA	NA	TGTGCCAGGATGCGGGCGAACACTGAAGCTTTCTTT	CARMRANTEAFF
TRBJ1-2	TRBV7-2	16	NA	NA	TGTGCCAGCAGCTTATCCAACACACAGGCTTACTATGGCTACACCTTC	CASSLSNTQAYYGYTF
TRBJ1-2	TRBV15	13	NA	NA	TGTGCCACCAGCAGAGATGAACAGTATGGCTACACCTTC	CATSRDEQYGYTF
TRBJ2-1	TRBV10-3	13	NA	NA	TGTGCCACCGGACACGGGCTCTACAATGAGCAGTTCTTC	CATGHGLYNEQFF
TRBJ1-4	TRBV7-2	14	NA	NA	TGTGCCAGCAGCTTTTGGGGGGTTGGGGAAAAACTGTTTTTT	CASSFWGVGEKLFF
TRBJ1-1	TRBV27	15	TRBD1	NA	TGTGCCAGCAGTACCTCGACAGGGGGAGACACTGAAGCTTTCTTT	CASSTSTGGDTEAFF
TRBJ1-4	TRBV10-3	15	NA	NA	TGTGCCATCAGTGCCTCAGGGGAGTCAAGTGAAAAACTGTTTTTT	CAISASGESSEKLFF
TRBJ2-4	TRBV10-3	17	NA	NA	TGTGCCATCAGTACCTCCGGGACACCTGGTTCCCGGTTCATTCAGTACTTC	CAISTSGTPGSRFIQYF
TRBJ2-2	TRBV7-8	13	NA	once	TGTGCCAGCAGCTTATCGGGGACCGGGGAGCTGTTTTTT	CASSLSGTGELFF
TRBJ2-7	TRBV3-1/TRBV3-2	18	NA	NA	TGTGCCAGCAGCCAAGATTGGGTCAGGGGAAGGAGTTCCTACGAGCAGTACTTC	CASSQDWVRGRSSYEQYF
TRBJ2-3	TRBV3-1/TRBV3-2	18	TRBD1	NA	TGTGCCAGCAGCCAAGCAGTGGTGACAGGGGGCGCGAAAGATACGCAGTATTTT	CASSQAVVTGGAKDTQYF
TRBJ2-3	TRBV3-1/TRBV3-2	18	TRBD2	NA	TGTGCCAGCAGCCAAGATCCCCTAGCGGGGGCTAGCACAGATACGCAGTATTTT	CASSQDPLAGASTDTQYF
TRBJ2-7	TRBV7-2	18	NA	NA	TGTGCCAGCAGCCAGCGCCCAGGGTCGGCAGTAGATTCCTACGAGCAGTACTTC	CASSQRPGSAVDSYEQYF
TRBJ2-3	TRBV19	15	TRBD2	NA	TGTGCCACCTCCGGGCTAGCGGGGGGAACAGATACGCAGTATTTT	CATSGLAGGTDTQYF
TRBJ1-5	TRBV7-2	15	NA	NA	TGTGCCAGCAGCTCCACTTTGGTGTCAGGTCAGCCCCAGCATTTT	CASSSTLVSGQPQHF
TRBJ2-2	TRBV5-4	15	TRBD1	NA	TGTGCCAGCGGGATTGACAGGGCGGTCACCGGGGAGCTGTTTTTT	CASGIDRAVTGELFF
TRBJ2-1	TRBV23-1	15	NA	NA	TGCGCCAGCAGTCAATACCCCAGGGTCGACAATGAGCAGTTCTTC	CASSQYPRVDNEQFF
TRBJ1-1	TRBV7-2	13	NA	NA	TGTGCCGGCAACAGGGTACCCAACACTGAAGCTTTCTTT	CAGNRVPNTEAFF
TRBJ2-5	TRBV3-1/TRBV3-2	14	TRBD2	few	TGTGCCAGCAGGTCCATAGCGGGACGAGAGACCCAGTACTTC	CASRSIAGRETQYF
TRBJ2-1	TRBV5-1	16	TRBD2	NA	TGCGCCAGCAGCTTGTTTTTGTCTAGCGGTAACAATGAGCAGTTCTTC	CASSLFLSSGNNEQFF
TRBJ2-2	TRBV15	17	TRBD2	NA	TGTGCCACCAGCAGAACACCCGGCGGGAGAGGGCCCGGGGAGCTGTTTTTT	CATSRTPGGRGPGELFF
TRBJ2-2	TRBV5-1	16	NA	once	TGCGCCAGCAGCTTCGCCCTGCGGGGAAACACCGGGGAGCTGTTTTTT	CASSFALRGNTGELFF
TRBJ2-3	TRBV10-3	14	NA	NA	TGTGCCATCAAGCCGCAGGGTTCCCCAGATACGCAGTATTTT	CAIKPQGSPDTQYF
TRBJ2-5	TRBV6-5	12	NA	NA	TGTGCCAGCAGTTACCTACGCGGGACCCAGTACTTC	CASSYLRGTQYF